This T cell receptor beta chain was obtained from a study of CD8+ T cells in alopecia areata listed by TCRdb under 2018. In the study overall: The treated patients took part in an open-label pilot trial in which moderate-to-severe alopecia areata was treated with oral tofacitinib at 5 to 10 mg twice daily. RNA was obtained with the PAXgene miRNA kit for fixed scalp, the miRNeasy kit for PBMCs, and the RNeasy kit for mouse skin. On the human side, TCRbeta sequencing was run on scalp tissue and on sorted CD4+ and CD8+ peripheral blood T cells from healthy controls and from alopecia areata patients with either patchy or totalis/universalis disease. Clonality in the scalp was compared among normal scalp (n=4), patchy alopecia areata scalp (n=8), and alopecia totalis/universalis scalp (n=8). Amplification of TCRbeta CDR3 regions was done by immunoSEQ multiplex PCR using 35 Vbeta forward primers and 13 Jbeta reverse primers. Biopsies were taken from tofacitinib-treated patients at baseline and at 4 and 24 weeks of treatment, and a later scalp biopsy was taken in several of the tofacitinib-treated patients. The SALT score, which quantifies the percentage of affected scalp surface area, was used to measure disease severity in treated patients. Tofacitinib was given for 6 to 18 months, followed by 6 months of follow-up off drug to assess delayed response and recurrence. The study used high-throughput TCRbeta sequencing to examine T cell clonal expansion in alopecia areata, in both the C3H/HeJ mouse model and human patients. The paper as a whole reports these results and caveats: Because the treated cohort was small and had just a single nonresponder, larger studies are needed to establish links between baseline CD8+ expansion and response. Many expanded lesional clones were found to persist in scalp and blood during tofacitinib treatment, and relapse after treatment cessation may be partly explained by this persistence. Lesional scalp, especially in alopecia totalis/universalis, showed higher clonality and more expanded CD8+ clones than normal scalp, suggesting antigenic drive. TCR sequences shared between patients were less clear than in mice, possibly partly because of HLA diversity in the patient population. Resident alphabeta T cells in normal human skin are also sequenced, complicating scalp TCR repertoire analysis, unlike mouse skin dominated by gammadelta T cells. With tofacitinib, both scalp clonality and the number of expanded CD8+ clones among the top 100 scalp clones went down significantly.

Preparation of the library involved the immunoSEQ multiplex PCR assay. RNA was extracted from all samples and reverse transcribed into cDNA as template for TCR sequencing. First-strand cDNA was synthesized with SuperScript III using a 2:1 mix of oligo-dT and random hexamers. A synthetic immune receptor repertoire was used to gauge amplification bias, and whatever bias remained was removed computationally. The study's own analysis went as follows. Raw reads were preprocessed to remove errors, and CDR3 was defined by IMGT conventions from the conserved cysteine to phenylalanine. To get clonality, Shannon entropy was normalized by log2 of the number of productive unique TCRs and the result was subtracted from 1. Scalp TCRbeta sequences were cross-referenced with sorted blood CD4 and CD8 repertoires so that the CD4 or CD8 identity of scalp clones could be inferred. TCRdb obtained this table from immuneACCESS and retained in-frame rearrangements with V and J assigned. These tables miss some clones; where compared with another copy, unresolved V genes account for less than half of the shortfall, and the remainder is unexplained. V and J calls and clone size are copied from that table; D and trimming were computed from the DNA. This sample comprises about 110,000 clones, 84% of them detected only once. The leading ten clones occupy around 25% of the sample.

On this clone: What this receptor recognizes is not known. There are no base qualities to consult, and no much larger clone falls within one base.

Inclusive of the bounding cysteine and phenylalanine, the CDR3 is 15 residues long. The sequence is cut down to CDR3 DNA, 45 bases in frame from base 1. V gives up 1 base and J gives up 0 bases, and the segment between their germline ends measures 6 bases. Looking up the germline V gene yields CDR1 SGHTA and CDR2 FQGTGA. The time point tag for this specimen amounts to: less than 25 weeks on oral tofacitinib. Read against the paper, the sample's treatment or condition label means: oral pan-JAK inhibitor, 5-10 mg twice daily. Lesional scalp punch biopsies and peripheral blood were obtained from alopecia areata patients. PBMCs were separated by density centrifugation and stained for CD3, CD4 and CD8, after which CD4+ and CD8+ T cells were sorted on a FACSAria.

The chain is assembled from TRBV7-3 and TRBJ1-4, with the D gene not clear enough to name. This specimen was CD8+ T cells sorted from blood, taken at week 24, from a patient treated with tofacitinib. The TCR was taken from a human donor with alopecia areata. The CDR3 is CASSLNPATNEKLFF. The nucleotide sequence is given as TGTGCCAGCAGCTTAAACCCTGCAACTAATGAAAAACTGTTTTTT. The CDR3, completed at both ends by the reference TRBV7-3 and TRBJ1-4 genes, gives the full variable domain GAGVSQTPSNKVTEKGKYVELRCDPISGHTALYWYRQSLGQGPEFLIYFQGTGAADDSGLPNDRFFAVRPEGSVSTLKIQRTERGDSAVYLCASSLNPATNEKLFFGSGTQLSVL.